The clone carrying this T cell receptor beta chain has more than one count but fewer than ten. Antigen: not known. This record comes from a study of beta chain features in type 1 diabetes. Study-level background: Comparable age, gender and cell yields were observed in patients relative to healthy donors.

CDR3 length equals 16 residues. Germline V gene data show CDR1 as SGHRS and CDR2 as YFSETQ. V shed 0 bases, J shed 7 bases, and the junction held 8 bases outside the gene matches. What was sequenced were expressed TCRB transcripts, since all of the isolated RNA had been reverse transcribed. The method was immunoSEQ multiplex PCR; TCRdb's version includes in-frame clones alone and lacks a portion of them. The repertoire holds some 290,000 clones, with over 11% as singletons. Findings and caveats of the study: Among all four CD4+ subsets, Type 1 diabetes patients had TCRB CDR3s that were moderately but significantly shorter. Fewer insertions but more deletions were seen at VDJ junctions in type 1 diabetes patients. Within patients, naive, central memory and Treg TCRB repertoires seemed more similar than within healthy donors.

Sorted populations all had greater than 98% purity. The source of this sequence is a man aged 25 to 40 with type 1 diabetes. This chain links TRBV5-1 with TRBJ1-5; 9 bases match TRBD1. The sample comprised naive CD4+ T cells from blood. This CDR3 reads CASSLEGTGGGQPQHF. In DNA form, the CDR3 reads TGCGCCAGCAGCTTGGAGGGAACAGGGGGCGGACAGCCCCAGCATTTT.